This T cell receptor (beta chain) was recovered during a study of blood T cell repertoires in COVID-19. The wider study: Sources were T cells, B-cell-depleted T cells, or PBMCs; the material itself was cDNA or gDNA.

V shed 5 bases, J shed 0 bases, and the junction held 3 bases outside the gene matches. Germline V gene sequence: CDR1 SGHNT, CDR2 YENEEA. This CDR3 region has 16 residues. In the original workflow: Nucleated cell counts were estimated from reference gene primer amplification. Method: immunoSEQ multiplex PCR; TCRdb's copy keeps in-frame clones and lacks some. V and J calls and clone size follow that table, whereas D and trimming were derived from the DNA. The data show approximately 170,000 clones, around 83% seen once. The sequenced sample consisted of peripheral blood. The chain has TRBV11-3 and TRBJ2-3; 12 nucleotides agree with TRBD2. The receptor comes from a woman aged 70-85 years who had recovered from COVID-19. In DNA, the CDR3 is TGTGCCAGCAGCCCCGGGACTAGCGGGAGCACAGATACGCAGTATTTT. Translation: CASSPGTSGSTDTQYF.